This entry is about one TCR beta chain. Its target is not known. The sample originates from a study of cytomegalovirus exposure and HLA in healthy donors. Study-level findings and limits: Accurate predictions that matched the HLA-A and HLA-B alleles of most subjects were reportedly made from TCR beta sequences. Presence/absence analysis assumed near-uniform sequencing depth across donors. An analysis that was carried out later associated 16,951 TCR beta sequences with HLA alleles at 0.05 false discovery rate. For most TCR beta V segments, an earlier analysis put the productive rate at about 87% or about 30% of the time.

The CDR3 is 17 residues long. 60 Vbeta and 13 Jbeta primers were used in PCR. This table comes from immunoSEQ multiplex PCR, and its TCRdb copy is limited to in-frame clones, with some not included. Of 110,000 to 150,000 clones detected, around four fifths appear once; the ten largest clones hold approximately 2.7%. This sequence originates from a boy aged 2 to 10 in good health and CMV-seronegative. Sequencing was carried out using PBMCs. The chain links TRBV21-1 to TRBJ2-7; the table names TRBD2, a call not compared with the DNA. TRBV21-1 is annotated as a pseudogene. The CDR3 sequence: CASSKGLRGARSYEQYF. The CDR3 DNA sequence: TGTGCCAGCAGCAAAGGGTTGCGGGGGGCGAGGTCCTACGAGCAGTACTTC.